This TCR beta chain was recorded in a study of CD8 T cells in ankylosing spondylitis. This clonotype appeared many times. MiXCR, applied by TCRdb to the 5' RACE reads, yields one record per CDR3 protein. The sample has some 300,000 distinct CDR3 sequences; around 21% are singletons. The CDR3 runs 13 residues. Germline V gene sequence: CDR1 DFQATT, CDR2 SNEGSKA (reference sequence). Trimming shortened V by 3 bases and J by 0 bases, and 6 bases separated the two germline ends. Material: blood, either unsorted or a sorted T cell fraction (not recorded which). This chain uses TRBV20-1 with TRBJ1-5; no firm D call. This receptor was taken from a female donor with ankylosing spondylitis or in good health (not recorded which). The CDR3 nucleotides are TGCAGTGCTAGCACAGTTAGCAATCAGCCCCAGCATTTT. Translated, it gives CSASTVSNQPQHF.